One and the same sample provided the 26 T cell receptor beta chains below, sequenced in a study of identical twins. TCRdb ran MiXCR on the 5' RACE reads and lists one entry per CDR3 protein. The data contain roughly 250,000 distinct CDR3 sequences, roughly 13% of them singletons. Material: memory (CD45RO+) T cells sorted from blood. Source of these receptors: a young woman in good health.

Ten or more counts support this clonotype. V is TRBV5-5 and J is TRBJ2-1; 9 bases map to TRBD2. The germline gives CDR1 SGHKS, CDR2 YYEKEE (reference sequence). This CDR3 contains 17 residues. V trimming: 4 bases; J trimming: 8 bases; junction bases outside the gene matches: 16. As DNA, the CDR3 is TGTGCCAGCAGCAAAAATAAGGGGGTAGCGGGAGAGTATGAGCAGTTCTTC. It specifies CASSKNKGVAGEYEQFF.

In its sample, this clonotype was seen many times. The rearrangement uses TRBV7-9 and TRBJ2-3; TRBD2 aligns across 7 bases. The CDR3 is 16 amino acids. With V trimmed by 2 bases and J by 3 bases, 8 bases remained unmatched. CDR1 SEHNR and CDR2 FQNEAQ come from the germline V gene (reference sequence). CDR3 in amino acids: CASSLLGEGPTDTQYF. In DNA, the CDR3 is TGTGCCAGCAGCTTATTGGGGGAGGGCCCAACAGATACGCAGTATTTT.

This clonotype was seen a handful of times. The rearrangement links TRBV20-1 to TRBJ2-7; TRBD1 aligns across 7 bases. The germline V gene encodes CDR1 DFQATT and CDR2 SNEGSKA (reference sequence). The CDR3 is made up of 13 amino acids. The V and J ends lost 0 bases and 7 bases, in that order; junction bases with no gene match: 6. The CDR3 region has the DNA TGCAGTGCTAGAGACGACAGGGAAAGGGAGCAGTACTTC. Residues: CSARDDREREQYF.

This chain uses TRBV20-1 with TRBJ1-5; 7 bases fit TRBD1. The CDR3 is 15 residues long. CDR1 and CDR2 (germline): DFQATT, SNEGSKA (reference sequence). With 0 bases clipped from V and 7 bases from J, the junction kept 9 bases outside the gene matches. In nucleotides, the CDR3 is TGCAGTGCTAGAGACCCTCAGGGGGAAACGCAGCCCCAGCATTTT. Translating gives CSARDPQGETQPQHF.

In this sample, this clonotype turned up a few times. The chain's CDR3 is CASSVGESYEQYF. The CDR3 DNA is TGTGCCAGCAGCGTGGGGGAGAGCTACGAGCAGTACTTC. V and J are TRBV12-3 or TRBV12-4 and TRBJ2-7; tentatively, D is TRBD1 or TRBD2 (5 bases each). The CDR3 sequence is 13 residues long. Trimming took 6 bases from V and 3 from J, leaving 12 bases between them.

The J gene is TRBJ2-5, the V gene TRBV5-1, with D possibly matching TRBD1 (7 bases). The germline V and J ends were trimmed by 2 bases and 2 bases, with 13 bases remaining between them. Germline V gene sequence: CDR1 SGHRS, CDR2 YFSETQ. The CDR3 has 15 amino acids. The CDR3 nucleotides are TGCGCCAGCAGCTTTAAGGGGGGACAGCAAGAGACCCAGTACTTC. Translating it yields CASSFKGGQQETQYF.

The chain joins TRBV12-3 or TRBV12-4 to TRBJ1-2, with D tentatively TRBD1 (5 bases). This CDR3 has 14 amino acids. Trimming left V 2 bases short and J 4 bases short, with 11 bases between. CDR3 protein: CASSLKGSSYGYTF. Here the CDR3 DNA reads TGTGCCAGCAGTTTAAAGGGGAGTAGCTATGGCTACACCTTC.

The chain employs TRBV7-2 and TRBJ2-1; D is possibly TRBD1 or TRBD2 (6 bases each). Trimming pared 3 bases from V and 0 bases from J, leaving 9 bases between. The CDR3 has 15 amino acids. Germline V gene data show CDR1 as SGHTA and CDR2 as FQGNSA. CDR3 in amino acids: CASSFRGLSYNEQFF. CDR3 coding DNA: TGTGCCAGCAGCTTTCGGGGGCTCTCCTACAATGAGCAGTTCTTC.

DNA for the CDR3: TGTGCCTGGAATTTAGAGTGGGCCGGGGAGACCCAGTACTTC. Protein: CAWNLEWAGETQYF. V gene TRBV30 combines with J gene TRBJ2-5; no firm D call. This CDR3 comprises 14 residues. Germline V gene sequence: CDR1 GTSNPN, CDR2 SVGIG (reference sequence). The ends were cut back, 4 bases at V and 5 bases at J, with 17 bases in the middle.

The gene calls are TRBV12-3 or TRBV12-4 and TRBJ1-1; no reliable D call. The CDR3 loop spans 14 amino acids. The V end lost 1 base, the J end lost 3 bases, and 9 bases lay between the germline ends. DNA of the CDR3: TGTGCCAGCAGTTTAGGGTCCCTCTACACTGAAGCTTTCTTT. Translated: CASSLGSLYTEAFF.

This clonotype was seen a few times. The chain uses TRBV6-5 and TRBJ1-1, with 9 positions matching TRBD1. Germline CDR1 reads MNHEY; CDR2 reads SVGAGI. Trimming at V came to 11 bases and at J to 3 bases, leaving 4 bases not matched to a gene. This CDR3 has 12 residues. Written as DNA, the CDR3 is TGTGCCCGACAGGGGGGGGACACTGAAGCTTTCTTT. Translating it yields CARQGGDTEAFF.

The rearrangement uses TRBV19 and TRBJ2-2, with a possible D match to TRBD2 (5 bases). Trimming cost V 1 base and J 1 base, with 10 bases left between them. Germline CDR1 and CDR2: LNHDA and SQIVND (reference sequence). CDR3 length: 16 amino acids. The CDR3 region has the DNA TGTGCCAGTAGTATAGCTGTCGGGATGAACACCGGGGAGCTGTTTTTT. Translating it yields CASSIAVGMNTGELFF. Based on the CDR3 plus reference TRBV19 and TRBJ2-2, the full variable domain is DGGITQSPKYLFRKEGQNVTLSCEQNLNHDAMYWYRQDPGQGLRLIYYSQIVNDFQKGDIAEGYSVSREKKESFPLTVTSAQKNPTAFYLCASSIAVGMNTGELFFGEGSRLTVL.

In its sample, this clonotype was seen a few times. V usage is TRBV20-1 and J usage is TRBJ2-6; TRBD1 matches 8 bases. Germline assignment: CDR1 DFQATT and CDR2 SNEGSKA (reference sequence). V lost 1 base and J lost 4; bases outside the gene matches: 9. The CDR3 runs to 17 residues. CDR3 sequence: CSARVAGGASGANVLTF. The CDR3 DNA sequence: TGCAGTGCTAGAGTGGCAGGGGGCGCTTCCGGGGCCAACGTCCTGACTTTC.

The chain links TRBV7-9 to TRBJ1-6; no firm D call. The CDR3 runs 14 residues. V lost 6 bases to trimming and J lost 4 bases, with 10 bases between them. CDR1 and CDR2 (germline): SEHNR, FQNEAQ (reference sequence). In nucleotides, the CDR3 is TGTGCCAGCAGTACCGCGATGTATAATTCACCCCTCCACTTT. This translates into CASSTAMYNSPLHF. The full variable domain, in which reference TRBV7-9 and TRBJ1-6 provide the parts outside the CDR3, is DTGVSQNPRHKITKRGQNVTFRCDPISEHNRLYWYRQTLGQGPEFLTYFQNEAQLEKSRLLSDRFSAERPKGSFSTLEIQRTEQGDSAMYLCASSTAMYNSPLHFGNGTRLTVT.

The chain couples TRBV11-3 to TRBJ2-3, with D hard to call. The V end was cut by 3 bases, the J end by 2 bases, with 12 bases between. CDR1 is SGHNT and CDR2 is YENEEA in the germline V gene. This CDR3 is 15 amino acids long. In nucleotides, the CDR3 is TGTGCCAGCAGCTTCGGCTACTTGGACACAGATACGCAGTATTTT. This translates into CASSFGYLDTDTQYF.

The V call is TRBV20-1, the J call TRBJ2-3; D is unclear. Trimming left V 1 base short and J 0 bases short, with 5 bases between. Germline CDR1 DFQATT, CDR2 SNEGSKA (reference sequence). The CDR3 consists of 13 residues. CDR3 region: CSARVASTDTQYF. CDR3 in DNA: TGCAGTGCTAGAGTGGCGAGCACAGATACGCAGTATTTT.

Many counts were recorded for this clonotype. The chain joins TRBV18 to TRBJ1-2, with D possibly being TRBD1 (5 bases). V was trimmed by 3 bases and J by 0 bases, leaving 8 bases between them. Germline values: CDR1 KGHSH, CDR2 LQKENI. This CDR3 region has 14 residues. The CDR3 DNA sequence: TGTGCCAGCTCACCCTTGGGACCTAACTATGGCTACACCTTC. Translated, it gives CASSPLGPNYGYTF.

This sequence joins TRBV11-3 and TRBJ1-3; D is ambiguous. CDR1 and CDR2 (germline): SGHNT, YENEEA. V was shortened by 3 bases and J by 16 bases, with 10 bases between the two germline ends. This CDR3 has 10 residues. The DNA of the CDR3 is TGTGCCAGCAGCTTCTACAAGCCCTATTTT. This encodes CASSFYKPYF. The full variable domain, with the rest looked up from reference TRBV11-3 and TRBJ1-3, is EAGVVQSPRYKIIEKKQPVAFWCNPISGHNTLYWYLQNLGQGPELLIRYENEEAVDDSQLPKDRFSAERLKGVDSTLKIQPAELGDSAVYLCASSFYKPYFGEGSWLTVV.

The chain recombines TRBV15 with TRBJ2-4; 9 bases fit TRBD2. J was trimmed by 4 bases and V by 2 bases; bases with no gene match: 0. Germline-derived CDR1 and CDR2 are LNHNV and YYDKDF (reference sequence). The length of the CDR3 is 14 residues. In nucleotides, the CDR3 is TGTGCCACCAGCAGAACTAGCGGGAAAAACATTCAGTACTTC. It specifies CATSRTSGKNIQYF.

This clonotype was recorded a few times. The chain has TRBV9 and TRBJ2-7; either TRBD1 or TRBD2 may fit D (5 bases each). The CDR3 runs to 14 residues. Germline V gives CDR1 SGDLS, CDR2 YYNGEE. Trimming took off 4 bases at V and 5 bases at J, with 16 bases between the two ends. The CDR3 DNA reads as TGTGCCAGCAGCACCTGGGACGAAAGGAACGAGCAGTACTTC. Encoded protein: CASSTWDERNEQYF.

The J gene is TRBJ1-2, the V gene TRBV19; a weak D match, TRBD1 (5 bases). From germline, CDR1 is LNHDA and CDR2 SQIVND (reference sequence). The V and J ends lost 7 bases and 2 bases respectively, with 11 bases between them. This CDR3 is 13 amino acids long. CDR3: CASNEWGNYGYTF. CDR3 in DNA: TGTGCCAGTAACGAGTGGGGGAACTATGGCTACACCTTC.

As DNA, the CDR3 is TGTGCCACCAGCAGGACCGACTCCTACGAGCAGTACTTC. Translating gives CATSRTDSYEQYF. The chain joins TRBV15 to TRBJ2-7; unclear D gene. Trimming removed 3 bases at V and 0 bases at J, with 6 bases between. CDR3 length: 13 amino acids. Germline V lookup: CDR1 LNHNV, CDR2 YYDKDF (reference sequence).

This clonotype showed up just a few times. In DNA form, the CDR3 reads TGCAGTGCTAGAATAGTCTCTGGAAACACCATATATTTT. It yields the protein CSARIVSGNTIYF. This chain links TRBV20-1 with TRBJ1-3; D is ambiguous. The CDR3 consists of 13 residues. In germline, CDR1 is DFQATT, CDR2 SNEGSKA (reference sequence). The germline V and J ends were trimmed by 2 bases and 0 bases, with 5 bases remaining between them.

A few counts support this clonotype. The chain couples TRBV24-1 to TRBJ2-3; D may be TRBD1 (5 bases). V gave up 3 bases and J gave up 2 bases, with 8 bases separating them. The CDR3 extends over 14 amino acids. Looked up from germline, CDR1 is KGHDR and CDR2 is SFDVKD. The CDR3 loop reads CATSDVRATDTQYF. The CDR3 DNA reads as TGTGCCACCAGTGATGTCAGGGCCACAGATACGCAGTATTTT.

This clonotype was picked up a small number of times. Here the CDR3 DNA reads TGTGCCAGCAGTCCTACCTGGACTGGGAGGGGTTTATACAATGAGCAGTTCTTC. The encoded protein is CASSPTWTGRGLYNEQFF. The genes are TRBV12-3 or TRBV12-4 and TRBJ2-1; 7 bases are shared with TRBD2. The length of the CDR3 is 18 residues. V dropped 5 bases and J dropped 4; count of bases not matched to a gene: 17.

This clonotype has only a few counts. J is TRBJ2-7 and V is TRBV2; D tentatively reads TRBD1 or TRBD2 (5 bases each). The germline V and J ends were trimmed by 10 bases and 3 bases, with 16 bases remaining between them. This CDR3 region has 13 residues. Germline-derived CDR1 and CDR2 are SNHLY and FYNNEI. The CDR3 is CATNRDPGYEQYF. The CDR3 DNA follows: TGTGCCACGAACCGGGACCCCGGCTACGAGCAGTACTTC.